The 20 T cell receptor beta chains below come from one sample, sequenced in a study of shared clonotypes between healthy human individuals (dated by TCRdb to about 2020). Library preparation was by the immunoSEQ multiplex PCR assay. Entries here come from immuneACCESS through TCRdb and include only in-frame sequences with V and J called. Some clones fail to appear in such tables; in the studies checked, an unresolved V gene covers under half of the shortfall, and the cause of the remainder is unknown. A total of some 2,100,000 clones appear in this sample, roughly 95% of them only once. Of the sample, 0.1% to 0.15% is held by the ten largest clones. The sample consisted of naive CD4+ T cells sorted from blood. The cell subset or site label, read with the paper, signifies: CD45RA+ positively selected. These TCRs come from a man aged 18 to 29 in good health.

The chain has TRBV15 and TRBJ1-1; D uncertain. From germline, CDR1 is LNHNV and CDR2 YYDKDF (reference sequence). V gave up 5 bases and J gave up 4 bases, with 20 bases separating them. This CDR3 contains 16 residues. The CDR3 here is CATSVDGISGGTEAFF. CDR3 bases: TGTGCCACCAGCGTAGACGGGATTTCCGGCGGCACTGAAGCTTTCTTT.

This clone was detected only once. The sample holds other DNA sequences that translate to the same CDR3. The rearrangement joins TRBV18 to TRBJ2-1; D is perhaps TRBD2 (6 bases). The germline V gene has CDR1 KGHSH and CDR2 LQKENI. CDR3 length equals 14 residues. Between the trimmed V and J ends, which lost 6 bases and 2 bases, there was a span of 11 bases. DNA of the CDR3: TGTGCCAGCTCCCCCGGGACTGCCTACAATGAGCAGTTCTTC. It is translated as CASSPGTAYNEQFF.

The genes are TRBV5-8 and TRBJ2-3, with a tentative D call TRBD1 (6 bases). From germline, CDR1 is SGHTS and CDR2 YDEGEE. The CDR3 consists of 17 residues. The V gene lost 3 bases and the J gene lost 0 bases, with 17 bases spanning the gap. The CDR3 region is CASSWAGGRGSTDTQYF. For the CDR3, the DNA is TGTGCCAGCAGCTGGGCCGGAGGCAGGGGAAGCACAGATACGCAGTATTTT.

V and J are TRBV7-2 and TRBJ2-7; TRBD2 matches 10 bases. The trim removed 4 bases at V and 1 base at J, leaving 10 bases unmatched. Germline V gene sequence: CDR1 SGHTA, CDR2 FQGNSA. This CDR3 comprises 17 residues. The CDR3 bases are TGTGCCAGCAGCTCCAGGACTAGCGGTATCCCATCCTACGAGCAGTACTTC. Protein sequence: CASSSRTSGIPSYEQYF.

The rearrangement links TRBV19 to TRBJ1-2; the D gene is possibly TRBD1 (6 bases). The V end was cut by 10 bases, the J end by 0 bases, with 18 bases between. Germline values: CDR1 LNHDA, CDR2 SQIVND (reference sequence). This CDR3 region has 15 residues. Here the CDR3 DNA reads TGTGCCACCAAAGGGACACCAGGATCTAACTATGGCTACACCTTC. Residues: CATKGTPGSNYGYTF.

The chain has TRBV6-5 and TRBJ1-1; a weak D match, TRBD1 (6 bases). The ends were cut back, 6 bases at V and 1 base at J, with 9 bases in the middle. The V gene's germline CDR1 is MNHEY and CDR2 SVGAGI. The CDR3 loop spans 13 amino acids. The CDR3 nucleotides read TGTGCCAGCAGGGGGGACAAGAACACTGAAGCTTTCTTT. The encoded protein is CASRGDKNTEAFF.

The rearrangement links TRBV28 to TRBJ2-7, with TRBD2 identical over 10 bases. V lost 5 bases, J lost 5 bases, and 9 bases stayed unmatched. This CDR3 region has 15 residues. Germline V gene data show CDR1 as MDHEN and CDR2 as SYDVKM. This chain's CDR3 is CASSPPSGSLNEQYF. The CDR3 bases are TGTGCCAGCAGTCCTCCTAGCGGGAGTTTAAACGAGCAGTACTTC.

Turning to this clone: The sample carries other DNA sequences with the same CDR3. As DNA, the CDR3 is TGTGCCAGTAGTATTTTGAATGAGCAGTTCTTC. Translation gives CASSILNEQFF. The chain has TRBV19 and TRBJ2-1, with D unclear. V dropped 3 bases and J dropped 7 bases, with 4 bases sitting between them. Germline V gene lookup returns CDR1 LNHDA and CDR2 SQIVND (reference sequence). This CDR3 has 11 residues.

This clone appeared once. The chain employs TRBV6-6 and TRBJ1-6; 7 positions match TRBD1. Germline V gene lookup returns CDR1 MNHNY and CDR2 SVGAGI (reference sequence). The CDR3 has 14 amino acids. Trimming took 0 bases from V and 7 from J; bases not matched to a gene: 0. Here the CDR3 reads CASSYSGQNSPLHF. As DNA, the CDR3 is TGTGCCAGCAGTTACTCGGGACAGAATTCACCCCTCCACTTT.

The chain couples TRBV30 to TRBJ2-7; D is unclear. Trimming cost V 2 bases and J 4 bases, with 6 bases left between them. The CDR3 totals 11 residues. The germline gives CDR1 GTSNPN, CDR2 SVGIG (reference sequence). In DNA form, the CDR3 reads TGTGCCTGGAGTTTTCAGTACGAGCAGTACTTC. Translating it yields CAWSFQYEQYF.

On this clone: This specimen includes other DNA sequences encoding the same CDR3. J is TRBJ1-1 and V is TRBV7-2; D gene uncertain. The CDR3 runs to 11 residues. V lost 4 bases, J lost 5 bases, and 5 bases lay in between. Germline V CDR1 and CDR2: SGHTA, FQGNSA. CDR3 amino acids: CASSSVTEAFF. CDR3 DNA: TGTGCCAGCAGCTCCGTAACTGAAGCTTTCTTT.

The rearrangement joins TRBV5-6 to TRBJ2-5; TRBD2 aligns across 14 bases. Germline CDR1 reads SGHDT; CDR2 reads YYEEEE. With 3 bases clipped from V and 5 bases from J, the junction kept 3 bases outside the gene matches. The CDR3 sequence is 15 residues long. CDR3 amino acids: CASSSGLAGVETQYF. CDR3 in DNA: TGTGCCAGCAGCTCGGGACTAGCGGGAGTTGAGACCCAGTACTTC.

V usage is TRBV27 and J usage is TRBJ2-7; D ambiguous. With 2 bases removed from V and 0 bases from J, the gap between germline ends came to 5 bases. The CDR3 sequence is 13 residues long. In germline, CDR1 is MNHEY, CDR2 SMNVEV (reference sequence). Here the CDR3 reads CASSLKYSYEQYF. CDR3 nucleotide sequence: TGTGCCAGCAGTTTAAAATACTCCTACGAGCAGTACTTC.

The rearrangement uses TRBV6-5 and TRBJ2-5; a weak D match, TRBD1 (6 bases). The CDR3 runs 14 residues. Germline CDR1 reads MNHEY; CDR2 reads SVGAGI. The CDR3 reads CATRPPGGRSTQYF. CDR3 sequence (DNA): TGTGCTACGAGACCTCCTGGGGGCCGATCGACCCAGTACTTC.

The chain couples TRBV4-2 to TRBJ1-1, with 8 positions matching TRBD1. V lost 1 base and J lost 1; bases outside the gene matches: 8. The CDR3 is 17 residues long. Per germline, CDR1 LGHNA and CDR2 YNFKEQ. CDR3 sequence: CASSQGAGGLGNTEAFF. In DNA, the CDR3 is TGTGCCAGCAGCCAAGGGGCAGGGGGCTTGGGGAACACTGAAGCTTTCTTT.

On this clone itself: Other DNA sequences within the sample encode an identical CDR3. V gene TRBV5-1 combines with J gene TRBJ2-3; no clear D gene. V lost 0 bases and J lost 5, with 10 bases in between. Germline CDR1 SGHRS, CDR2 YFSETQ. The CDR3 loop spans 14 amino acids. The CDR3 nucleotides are TGCGCCAGCAGCTTGGACCGCGAAGGAGATACGCAGTATTTT. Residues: CASSLDREGDTQYF.

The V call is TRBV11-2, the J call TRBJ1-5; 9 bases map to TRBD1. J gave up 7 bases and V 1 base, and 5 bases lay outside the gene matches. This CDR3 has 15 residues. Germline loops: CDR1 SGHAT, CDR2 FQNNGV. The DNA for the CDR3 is TGTGCCAGCAGCTTAGGTACAGGGGGCAGACAGCCCCAGCATTTT. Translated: CASSLGTGGRQPQHF.

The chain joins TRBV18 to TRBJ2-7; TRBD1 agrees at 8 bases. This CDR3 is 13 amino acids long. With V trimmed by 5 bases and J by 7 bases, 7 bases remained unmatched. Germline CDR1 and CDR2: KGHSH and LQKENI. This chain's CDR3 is CASSSGTGLEQYF. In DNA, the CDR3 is TGTGCCAGCTCATCGGGGACAGGTCTTGAGCAGTACTTC. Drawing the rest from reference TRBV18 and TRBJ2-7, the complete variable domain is NAGVMQNPRHLVRRRGQEARLRCSPMKGHSHVYWYRQLPEEGLKFMVYLQKENIIDESGMPKERFSAEFPKEGPSILRIQQVVRGDSAAYFCASSSGTGLEQYFGPGTRLTVT.

The chain's CDR3 is CASSLSRTGEGTDTQYF. The DNA of the CDR3 is TGCGCCAGCAGCTTGAGCCGAACAGGGGAGGGCACAGATACGCAGTATTTT. The chain carries TRBV5-1 and TRBJ2-3; D is possibly TRBD1 (7 bases). Germline V CDR1 and CDR2: SGHRS, YFSETQ. V gave up 1 base and J gave up 1 base, with 16 bases separating them. This CDR3 is 17 amino acids long.

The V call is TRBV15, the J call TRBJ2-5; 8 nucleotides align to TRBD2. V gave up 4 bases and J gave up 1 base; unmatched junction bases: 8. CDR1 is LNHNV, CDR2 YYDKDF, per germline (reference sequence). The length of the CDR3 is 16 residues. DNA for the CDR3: TGTGCCACCAGCATTGGTGCTAGCGGGTCCCAAGAGACCCAGTACTTC. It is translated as CATSIGASGSQETQYF.